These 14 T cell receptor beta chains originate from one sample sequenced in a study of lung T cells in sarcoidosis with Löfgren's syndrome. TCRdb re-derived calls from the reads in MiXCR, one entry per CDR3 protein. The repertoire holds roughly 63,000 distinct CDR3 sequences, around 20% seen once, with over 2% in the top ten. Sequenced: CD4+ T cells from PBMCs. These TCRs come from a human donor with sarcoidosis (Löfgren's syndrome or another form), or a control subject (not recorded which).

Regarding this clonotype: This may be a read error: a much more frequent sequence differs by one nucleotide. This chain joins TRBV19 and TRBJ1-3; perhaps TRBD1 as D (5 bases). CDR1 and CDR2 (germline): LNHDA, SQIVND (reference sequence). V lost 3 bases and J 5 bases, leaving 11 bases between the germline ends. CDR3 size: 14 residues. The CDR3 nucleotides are TGTGCCAGTAGTATTGACAGCGCCAGAAACACCATATATTTT. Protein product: CASSIDSARNTIYF.

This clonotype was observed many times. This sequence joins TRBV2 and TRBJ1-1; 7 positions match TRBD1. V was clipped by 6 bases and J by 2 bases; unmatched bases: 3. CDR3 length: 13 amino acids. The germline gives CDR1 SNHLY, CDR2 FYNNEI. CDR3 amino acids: CASSDRVNTEAFF. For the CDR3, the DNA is TGTGCCAGCAGCGACAGGGTAAACACTGAAGCTTTCTTT.

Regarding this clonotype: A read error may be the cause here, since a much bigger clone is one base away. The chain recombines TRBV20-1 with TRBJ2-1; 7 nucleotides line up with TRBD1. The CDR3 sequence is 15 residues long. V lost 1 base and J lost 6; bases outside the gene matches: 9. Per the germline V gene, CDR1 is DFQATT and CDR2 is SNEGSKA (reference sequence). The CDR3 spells CSARALVGQSNEQFF. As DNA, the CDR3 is TGCAGTGCTAGAGCTTTAGTGGGACAGTCCAATGAGCAGTTCTTC.

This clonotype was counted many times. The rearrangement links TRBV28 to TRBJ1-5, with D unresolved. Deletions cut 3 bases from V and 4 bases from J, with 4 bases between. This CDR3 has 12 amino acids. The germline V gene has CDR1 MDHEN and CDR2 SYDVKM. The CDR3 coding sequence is TGTGCCAGCAGTTTGGCAAATCAGCCCCAGCATTTT. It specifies CASSLANQPQHF.

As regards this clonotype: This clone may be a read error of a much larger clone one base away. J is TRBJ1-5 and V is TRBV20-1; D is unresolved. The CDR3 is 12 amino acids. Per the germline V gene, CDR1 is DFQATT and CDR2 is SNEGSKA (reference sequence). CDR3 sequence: CSAEGENQPHHF. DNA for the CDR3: TGCAGTGCTGAGGGTGAGAATCAGCCCCATCATTTT.

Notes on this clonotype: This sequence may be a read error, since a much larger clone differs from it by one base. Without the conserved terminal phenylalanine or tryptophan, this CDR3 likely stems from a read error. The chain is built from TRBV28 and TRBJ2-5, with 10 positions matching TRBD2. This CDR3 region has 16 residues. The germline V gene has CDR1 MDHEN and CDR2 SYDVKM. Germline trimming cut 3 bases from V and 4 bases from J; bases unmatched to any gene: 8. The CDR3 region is CASSLSLAGALETQYL. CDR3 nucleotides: TGTGCCAGCAGTTTGAGTCTAGCGGGAGCTTTAGAGACCCAGTACTTA.

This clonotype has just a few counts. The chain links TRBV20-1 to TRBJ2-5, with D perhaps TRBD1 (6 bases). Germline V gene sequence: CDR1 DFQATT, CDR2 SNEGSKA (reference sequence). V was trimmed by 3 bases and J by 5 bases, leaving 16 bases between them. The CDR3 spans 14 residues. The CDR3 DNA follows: TGCAGTGCTAGGGACAGCCGCGTCTACGAGACCCAGTACTTC. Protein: CSARDSRVYETQYF.

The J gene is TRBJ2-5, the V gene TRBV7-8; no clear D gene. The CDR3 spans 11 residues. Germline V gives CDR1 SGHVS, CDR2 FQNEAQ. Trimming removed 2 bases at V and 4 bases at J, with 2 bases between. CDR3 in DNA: TGTGCCAGCAGCTTAACAGAGACCCAGTACTTC. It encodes CASSLTETQYF.

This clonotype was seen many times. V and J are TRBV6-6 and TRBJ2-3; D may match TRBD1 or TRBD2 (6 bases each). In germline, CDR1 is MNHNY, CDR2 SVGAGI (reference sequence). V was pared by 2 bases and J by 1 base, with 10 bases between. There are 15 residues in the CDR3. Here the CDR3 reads CASSYEGGGTDTQYF. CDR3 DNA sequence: TGTGCCAGCAGTTACGAGGGGGGAGGCACAGATACGCAGTATTTT.

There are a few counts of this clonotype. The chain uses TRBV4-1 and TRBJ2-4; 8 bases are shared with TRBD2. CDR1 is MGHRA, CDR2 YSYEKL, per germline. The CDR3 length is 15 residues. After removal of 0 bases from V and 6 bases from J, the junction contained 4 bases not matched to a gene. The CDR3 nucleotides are TGCGCCAGCAGCCAAGAGGACGGGAGGGGAAACATTCAGTACTTC. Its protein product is CASSQEDGRGNIQYF.

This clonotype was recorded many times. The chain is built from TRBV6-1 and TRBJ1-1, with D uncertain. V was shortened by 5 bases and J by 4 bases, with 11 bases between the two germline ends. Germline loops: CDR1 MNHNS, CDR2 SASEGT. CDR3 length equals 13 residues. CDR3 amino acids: CASSFGPITEAFF. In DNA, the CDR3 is TGTGCCAGCAGTTTCGGACCTATCACTGAAGCTTTCTTT.

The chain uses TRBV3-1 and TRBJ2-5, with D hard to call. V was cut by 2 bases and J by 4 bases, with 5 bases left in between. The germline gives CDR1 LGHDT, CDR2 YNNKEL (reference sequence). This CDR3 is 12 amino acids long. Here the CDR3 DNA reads TGTGCCAGCAGCCAAATTCGAGAGACCCAGTACTTC. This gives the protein CASSQIRETQYF.

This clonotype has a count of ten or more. CDR3 bases: TGTGCCAGCAGCCAGCCGTACTTTGGCGGAAACACCATATATTTT. Protein: CASSQPYFGGNTIYF. The genes are TRBV4-2 and TRBJ1-3; D unresolved. Germline CDR1 LGHNA, CDR2 YNFKEQ. This CDR3 has 15 residues. V was clipped by 3 bases and J by 4 bases, with 13 bases between them.

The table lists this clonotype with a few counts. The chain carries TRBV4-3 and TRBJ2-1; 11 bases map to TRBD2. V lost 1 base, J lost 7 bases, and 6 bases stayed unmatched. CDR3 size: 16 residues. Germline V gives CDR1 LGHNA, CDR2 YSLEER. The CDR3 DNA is TGCGCCAGCAGCCAAGTTACTAGCGGGAGAGGTAATGAGCAGTTCTTC. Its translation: CASSQVTSGRGNEQFF.